This is a list of T cell receptor beta chains from one sample in a study of blood T cell repertoires in COVID-19. Generated by immunoSEQ multiplex PCR, the TCRdb table keeps only in-frame clones and is missing some. The table records roughly 62,000 clones, about nine tenths of them present only once. Sequencing used peripheral blood. Receptors were obtained from a human donor with acute or convalescent COVID-19. The donor label of this sample is uncertain. Both conserved end residues are part of each CDR3. A D gene is named only where the DNA matches it firmly. Clone size is stated in some rows and not others, as once, few, many or a class when expanded.

j_call v_call clone_size d_call cdr3_nt cdr3_aa
TRBJ2-1 TRBV3-1/TRBV3-2 NA NA TGTGCCAGCAGCCACAATTTGGGACTCTCTTGGCCCAATGAGCAGTTCTTC CASSHNLGLSWPNEQFF
TRBJ2-3 TRBV5-4 NA NA TGTGCCAGCAGCCCGGCAAACAGGGTCCCCACAGATACGCAGTATTTT CASSPANRVPTDTQYF
TRBJ2-7 TRBV6-2/TRBV6-3 NA TRBD2 TGTGCCAGCAGTGACCAAACTAGCGGGGGGCCCGCCTACGAGCAGTACTTC CASSDQTSGGPAYEQYF
TRBJ1-2 TRBV21-1 NA NA TGTGCCAGCAGCTCCCCGGGCAGGGGCTGGGGCTACACCTTC CASSSPGRGWGYTF
TRBJ2-1 TRBV28 few NA TGTGCCAGCAGTCCCAGGCGTACCTCCTACAATGAGCAGTTCTTC CASSPRRTSYNEQFF
TRBJ2-7 TRBV27 NA TRBD1 TGTGCCAGCAGTTTATCTTGGGACAGAAGTACCTACGAGCAGTACTTC CASSLSWDRSTYEQYF
TRBJ2-2 TRBV2 NA NA TGTGCCAGCAGTGTGACAGCTAACACCGGGGAGCTGTTTTTT CASSVTANTGELFF
TRBJ1-4 TRBV5-1 NA TRBD1 TGCGCCAGCAGTCCTGACAGGGGGGGCGAAAAACTGTTTTTT CASSPDRGGEKLFF
TRBJ2-1 TRBV7-3 NA NA TGTGCCAGCAGCCGAGGCTCCTACAATGAGCAGTTCTTC CASSRGSYNEQFF
TRBJ2-3 TRBV11-1 once NA TGTGCCAGCAGCTTATGGAGGGGGCCTCCCACAGATACGCAGTATTTT CASSLWRGPPTDTQYF
TRBJ1-4 TRBV27 NA NA TGTGCCAGCAGTCCAGGACAGACGCTAACTAATGAAAAACTGTTTTTT CASSPGQTLTNEKLFF
TRBJ2-7 TRBV21-1 NA NA TGTGCCAGCAGCAAAGAGGCAGGCTATTACTCCTACGAGCAGTACTTC CASSKEAGYYSYEQYF
TRBJ2-3 TRBV5-1 NA TRBD2 TGCGCCAGCAGCTTGGGTATTAGCGGGAGCTCAGATACGCAGTATTTT CASSLGISGSSDTQYF
TRBJ1-6 TRBV5-4 NA NA TGTGCCAGCAGCTTGAGGGGGGGCCGAAATTCACCCCTCCACTTT CASSLRGGRNSPLHF
TRBJ2-7 TRBV28 NA TRBD1 TGTGCCAGCAGCGCCACCGGGACAGAACGCTACGAGCAGTACTTC CASSATGTERYEQYF
TRBJ1-2 TRBV3-1/TRBV3-2 NA NA TGTGCCAGCAGCCCTCCCGGGACCCGGGGAGGAGGCTACACCTTC CASSPPGTRGGGYTF
TRBJ1-5 TRBV28 NA NA TGTGCCAGCAGTTTCGGGGGGCGAAGTGGCGATCAGCCCCAGCATTTT CASSFGGRSGDQPQHF
TRBJ2-7 TRBV7-8 NA TRBD1 TGTGCCAGCAACTACGGGACAGCAACCTACGAGCAGTACTTC CASNYGTATYEQYF
TRBJ2-1 TRBV11-3 NA TRBD1 TGTGCCAGCAGCTGGGGGTGGGGACAGGGAGATAATGAGCAGTTCTTC CASSWGWGQGDNEQFF
TRBJ1-5 TRBV19 NA TRBD1 TGTGCCAGTACATCCCCCGGGACAGGTCGTGGGGGCAATCAGCCCCAGCATTTT CASTSPGTGRGGNQPQHF
TRBJ1-1 TRBV7-6 NA NA TGTGCCAGCAGCTTAGCGCTTACGGGGTATATGAACACTGAAGCTTTCTTT CASSLALTGYMNTEAFF
TRBJ2-5 TRBV19 NA NA TGTGCCAGTAGTATAGGGGGGAGGCAGAGTCAAGAGACCCAGTACTTC CASSIGGRQSQETQYF
TRBJ1-2 TRBV11-2 NA NA TGTGCCAGCAGCCCCCATGTCCGTGGGGGCAGCGAAAACTATGGCTACACCTTC CASSPHVRGGSENYGYTF
TRBJ2-5 TRBV18 NA TRBD1 TGTGCCAGCTCACCAGGCGGGCAGGGGGCCCAGTACTTC CASSPGGQGAQYF
TRBJ2-3 TRBV28 once NA TGTGCCAGCAGTTCCCCTCCGGGCACAGATACGCAGTATTTT CASSSPPGTDTQYF
TRBJ2-5 TRBV19 NA TRBD2 TGTCCCACTAAAAACCGGGGGGGGAGACAAGAGACCCAGTACTTC CPTKNRGGRQETQYF
TRBJ1-5 TRBV12-3/TRBV12-4 NA NA TGTGCCAGCAGCCCAAGTGAAACGGCCCAGCATTTT CASSPSETAQHF
TRBJ1-1 TRBV24-1 NA NA TGTGCCACCAGTGACACCCGTGGTGACAGCACAGCGGCTTTCTTT CATSDTRGDSTAAFF
TRBJ2-2 TRBV3-1/TRBV3-2 NA TRBD2 TGTGCCAGCAGCCCACGGGGACTAGCCGGTCACACCGGGGAGCTGTTTTTT CASSPRGLAGHTGELFF